Listed below are T cell receptor beta chains from one sample, sequenced in a study of molecular identifiers for immune sequencing clone quantification. TCRdb used MiXCR to reprocess the PCR reads, holding one entry per CDR3 protein. This sample has about 630,000 distinct CDR3 sequences, with about 25% found just once. The sequenced sample consisted of naive CD8+ T cells from blood, with Jurkat cell RNA spiked in. The receptors come from a human donor in good health. Some libraries in this study had Jurkat cell RNA spiked in. Both conserved end residues are part of each CDR3. The D gene is left open where the match is weak. Clone size is given for some rows only: seen once, a few or many times, or a class if the clone is expanded.

v_gene: TRBV6-1; j_gene: TRBJ2-1; d_gene: NA; abundance: many; CDR3aa: CASKVDMYNEQFF; CDR3nt: TGTGCCAGCAAAGTGGATATGTACAATGAGCAGTTCTTC
v_gene: TRBV20-1; j_gene: TRBJ2-7; d_gene: NA; abundance: few; CDR3aa: CSARIAGYSYEQYF; CDR3nt: TGCAGTGCTAGAATCGCGGGTTATTCCTACGAGCAGTACTTC
v_gene: TRBV4-3; j_gene: TRBJ1-4; d_gene: NA; abundance: few; CDR3aa: CASSPDQRANEKLFF; CDR3nt: TGCGCCAGCAGCCCCGACCAACGGGCTAATGAAAAACTGTTTTTT
v_gene: TRBV14; j_gene: TRBJ2-2; d_gene: NA; abundance: NA; CDR3aa: CASSQDNPGLGGELFF; CDR3nt: TGTGCCAGCAGCCAAGATAATCCAGGGCTGGGCGGGGAGCTGTTTTTT
v_gene: TRBV3-1; j_gene: TRBJ2-3; d_gene: NA; abundance: few; CDR3aa: CASSQELGRTDTQYF; CDR3nt: TGTGCCAGCAGCCAAGAATTAGGGCGCACAGATACGCAGTATTTT
v_gene: TRBV20-1; j_gene: TRBJ2-7; d_gene: TRBD2; abundance: NA; CDR3aa: CSARELAGYYEQYF; CDR3nt: TGCAGTGCTAGAGAGCTAGCGGGGTACTACGAGCAGTACTTC
v_gene: TRBV20-1; j_gene: TRBJ2-2; d_gene: NA; abundance: once; CDR3aa: CRARDAKTRGTGELFF; CDR3nt: TGCCGTGCTAGAGATGCGAAAACGAGGGGAACCGGGGAGCTGTTTTTT
v_gene: TRBV19; j_gene: TRBJ1-2; d_gene: NA; abundance: NA; CDR3aa: CAGTKGSYGYTF; CDR3nt: TGTGCCGGTACCAAGGGCAGCTATGGCTACACCTTC
v_gene: TRBV7-9; j_gene: TRBJ2-3; d_gene: TRBD2; abundance: many; CDR3aa: CASSLDGAGGHTDTQYF; CDR3nt: TGTGCCAGCAGCTTAGACGGGGCGGGAGGACACACAGATACGCAGTATTTT
v_gene: TRBV12-3/TRBV12-4; j_gene: TRBJ1-5; d_gene: NA; abundance: NA; CDR3aa: CASSFMGGNQPQHF; CDR3nt: TGTGCCAGCAGTTTCATGGGCGGCAATCAGCCCCAGCATTTT
v_gene: TRBV19; j_gene: TRBJ2-5; d_gene: NA; abundance: NA; CDR3aa: CASREWSGETQYF; CDR3nt: TGTGCCAGTAGGGAATGGAGTGGTGAGACCCAGTACTTC
v_gene: TRBV18; j_gene: TRBJ1-5; d_gene: NA; abundance: many; CDR3aa: CASSRISEGNQPQHF; CDR3nt: TGTGCCAGCTCACGAATCTCAGAGGGCAATCAGCCCCAGCATTTT
v_gene: TRBV5-1; j_gene: TRBJ2-7; d_gene: NA; abundance: many; CDR3aa: CASSLVVTAGTRGNEQYF; CDR3nt: TGCGCCAGCAGCTTGGTTGTGACAGCCGGGACCAGGGGTAACGAGCAGTACTTC
v_gene: TRBV20-1; j_gene: TRBJ2-7; d_gene: TRBD1; abundance: many; CDR3aa: CSAREDRESYEQYF; CDR3nt: TGCAGTGCTAGAGAGGACAGGGAGTCCTACGAGCAGTACTTC
v_gene: TRBV14; j_gene: TRBJ1-1; d_gene: NA; abundance: many; CDR3aa: CASSPWGNTEAFF; CDR3nt: TGTGCCAGCAGCCCATGGGGTAACACTGAAGCTTTCTTT
v_gene: TRBV20-1; j_gene: TRBJ2-2; d_gene: TRBD1; abundance: many; CDR3aa: CSAMDRSTGELFF; CDR3nt: TGCAGTGCTATGGACAGGTCGACCGGGGAGCTGTTTTTT
v_gene: TRBV7-9; j_gene: TRBJ2-5; d_gene: NA; abundance: many; CDR3aa: CASSLRVGSQETQYF; CDR3nt: TGTGCCAGCAGCTTAAGAGTAGGCAGCCAAGAGACCCAGTACTTC
v_gene: TRBV28; j_gene: TRBJ2-5; d_gene: TRBD1; abundance: NA; CDR3aa: CASSPDRGRTETQYF; CDR3nt: TGTGCCAGCAGTCCCGACAGGGGGCGCACGGAGACCCAGTACTTC
v_gene: TRBV9; j_gene: TRBJ2-7; d_gene: TRBD2; abundance: NA; CDR3aa: CAIRAGGLYEQYF; CDR3nt: TGTGCCATTAGGGCGGGAGGGCTATACGAGCAGTACTTC